This T cell receptor beta chain was recorded in a study of response to subunit inactivated influenza vaccine. General study findings and limits: Only a handful of new T cells, the authors suggested, are recruited with each seasonal influenza vaccination.

Each CDR3 protein is one row after TCRdb ran MiXCR on the RT-PCR reads. The sample consists of more than 400,000 distinct CDR3 sequences, over 9.5% of them appearing once. Regarding this clonotype: Antigen specificity is unknown.

Looked up from germline, CDR1 is SGHTA and CDR2 is FQGNSA. CDR3 size: 15 residues. V was trimmed by 1 base and J by 6 bases, leaving 16 bases between them. The sequence was collected from a man aged 50 to 59 who received an inactivated influenza vaccine. This chain uses TRBV7-2 with TRBJ2-7, with TRBD1 as a possible D gene (5 bases). The material sequenced was PBMCs from blood, taken 35 to 45 days after vaccination. Written as DNA, the CDR3 is TGTGCCAGCAGCTTAGTACCACCAGGGATGGGCGAGCAGTACTTC. It codes for CASSLVPPGMGEQYF.